This T cell receptor beta chain was sequenced in a study of T cells in Graves' hyperthyroidism and ophthalmopathy. Findings of the study overall: Most thyroid clonotypes expanded above 0.001 appeared in blood too. Ophthalmopathy was separated from stable hyperthyroidism by a 13 V-J model.

Germline V CDR1 and CDR2: SGHNT, YYREEE (reference sequence). Trimming removed 2 bases at V and 5 bases at J, with 11 bases between. This CDR3 is 13 amino acids long. Thyroid ultrasound, orbital computed tomography, clinical symptoms, and serum thyroxine and TRAb underpinned diagnoses. The source of the PBMCs was roughly 10 ml of fresh peripheral blood. In regard to this clonotype: Its target is not known.

From RNA transcripts, TCR beta CDR3 regions were amplified. The HTBI primer set drove a first-round RT-PCR of the TCR CDR3. Each CDR3 protein gets one entry after TCRdb re-called the multiplex PCR reads with MiXCR. The sample consists of 450,000 to 600,000 distinct CDR3 sequences, 15% to 20% of them appearing once. The TCR comes from a man aged 35 to 55 with Graves' ophthalmopathy. The chain carries TRBV5-4 and TRBJ2-7; D gene uncertain. Sequenced: blood. Here the CDR3 reads CASSLGVLDEQYF. DNA for the CDR3: TGTGCCAGCAGCTTAGGAGTCCTCGACGAGCAGTACTTC.